This TCR beta chain emerged from a study of shared clonotypes between healthy human individuals. Study results and caveats: Among donors, the sharing of clonotypes was expected to be influenced by sequencing depth.

Healthy adults negative for HIV, lacking recent acute infections or vaccinations, served as donors. Genomic DNA of every subset was divided equally among multiple immunoSEQ plates. How the authors handled the data: Because ImmunoSEQ provided only junction sequences with no quality scores, the filtering differed. Sequenced by immunoSEQ multiplex PCR; TCRdb stores in-frame clones only, minus some. V and J calls and clone size are copied from that table; D and trimming were computed from the DNA. This sample has about 460,000 clones, with approximately 71% found just once. For this clone: What it binds is unknown.

The length of the CDR3 is 14 residues. Germline V gives CDR1 SGHDT, CDR2 YYEEEE. Trimming removed 0 bases at V and 0 bases at J, with 4 bases between. The chain recombines TRBV5-6 with TRBJ1-3, with D unresolved. This clonotype was obtained from a woman aged 40-49 years in good health. Some clones in this sample may be carry-over from other donors' samples. The sample taken for sequencing was PBMCs. CDR3 protein: CASSLGHSGNTIYF. DNA of the CDR3: TGTGCCAGCAGCTTGGGACACTCTGGAAACACCATATATTTT.